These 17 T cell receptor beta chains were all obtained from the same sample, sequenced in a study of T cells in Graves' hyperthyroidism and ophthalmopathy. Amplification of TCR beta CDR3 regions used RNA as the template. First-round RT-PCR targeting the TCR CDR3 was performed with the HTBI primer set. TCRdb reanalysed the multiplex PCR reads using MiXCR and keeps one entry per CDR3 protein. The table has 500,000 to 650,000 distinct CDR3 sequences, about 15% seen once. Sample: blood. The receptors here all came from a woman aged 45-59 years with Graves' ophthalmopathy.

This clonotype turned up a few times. The CDR3 coding sequence is TGTGCCAGCAGTGAAAACAGAGCCTACGAGCAGTACTTC. It specifies CASSENRAYEQYF. The chain carries TRBV6-1 and TRBJ2-7; D gene uncertain. V was clipped by 2 bases and J by 2 bases, with 7 bases between them. This CDR3 is built from 13 residues. CDR1 MNHNS and CDR2 SASEGT come from the germline V gene.

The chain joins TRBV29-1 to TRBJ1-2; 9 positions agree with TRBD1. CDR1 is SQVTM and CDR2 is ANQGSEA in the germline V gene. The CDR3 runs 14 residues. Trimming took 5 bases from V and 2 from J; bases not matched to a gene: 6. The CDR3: CSVWDRERNYGYTF. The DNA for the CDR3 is TGCAGCGTTTGGGACAGGGAACGAAACTATGGCTACACCTTC.

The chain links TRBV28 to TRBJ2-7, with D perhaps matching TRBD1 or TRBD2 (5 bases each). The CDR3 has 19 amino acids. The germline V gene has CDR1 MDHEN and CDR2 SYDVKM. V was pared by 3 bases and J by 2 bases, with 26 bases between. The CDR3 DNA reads TGTGCCAGCAGTTTCTCGATGTGGGACGGACAAAAACAACCCTACGAGCAGTACTTC. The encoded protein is CASSFSMWDGQKQPYEQYF.

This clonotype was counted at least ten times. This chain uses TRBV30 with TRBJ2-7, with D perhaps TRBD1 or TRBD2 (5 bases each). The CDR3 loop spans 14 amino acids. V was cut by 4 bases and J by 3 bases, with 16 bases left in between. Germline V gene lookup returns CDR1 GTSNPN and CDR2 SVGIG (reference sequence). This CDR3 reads CAWMRPGTHYEQYF. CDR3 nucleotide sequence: TGTGCCTGGATGAGGCCAGGGACCCACTACGAGCAGTACTTC.

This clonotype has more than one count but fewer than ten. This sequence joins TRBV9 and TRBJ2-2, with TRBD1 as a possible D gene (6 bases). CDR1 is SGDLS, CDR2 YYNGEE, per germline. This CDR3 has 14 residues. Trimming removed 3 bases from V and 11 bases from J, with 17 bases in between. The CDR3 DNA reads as TGTGCCAGCAGCGCAGGGGATTGGTCGGGAGAGCTGTTTTTT. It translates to CASSAGDWSGELFF.

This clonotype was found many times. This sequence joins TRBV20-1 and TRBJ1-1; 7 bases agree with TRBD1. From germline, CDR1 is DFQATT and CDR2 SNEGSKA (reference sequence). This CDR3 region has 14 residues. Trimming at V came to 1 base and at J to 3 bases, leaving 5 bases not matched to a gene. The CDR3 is CSARVDRSDTEAFF. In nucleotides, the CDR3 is TGCAGTGCTAGAGTGGACAGGTCGGACACTGAAGCTTTCTTT.

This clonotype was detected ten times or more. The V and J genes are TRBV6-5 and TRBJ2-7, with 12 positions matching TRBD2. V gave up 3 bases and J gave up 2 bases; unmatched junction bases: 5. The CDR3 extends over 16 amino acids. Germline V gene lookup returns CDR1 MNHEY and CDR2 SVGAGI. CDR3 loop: CASSYPTSGRPYEQYF. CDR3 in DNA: TGTGCCAGCAGTTATCCCACTAGCGGGAGGCCCTACGAGCAGTACTTC.

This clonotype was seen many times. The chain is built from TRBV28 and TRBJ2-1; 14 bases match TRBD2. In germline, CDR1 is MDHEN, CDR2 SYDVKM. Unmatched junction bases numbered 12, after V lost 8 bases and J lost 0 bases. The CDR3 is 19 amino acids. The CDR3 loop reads CASHSSGLAGESSYNEQFF. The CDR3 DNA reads TGTGCCAGCCACTCCTCGGGACTAGCGGGAGAAAGCTCCTACAATGAGCAGTTCTTC.

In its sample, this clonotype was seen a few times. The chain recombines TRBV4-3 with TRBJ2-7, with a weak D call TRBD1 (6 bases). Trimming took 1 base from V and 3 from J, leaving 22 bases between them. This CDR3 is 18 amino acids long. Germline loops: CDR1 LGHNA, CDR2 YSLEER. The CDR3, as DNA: TGCGCCAGCAGCCAAGTGTGGGCCGGGTCAGGGGATGGCTACGAGCAGTACTTC. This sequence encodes CASSQVWAGSGDGYEQYF.

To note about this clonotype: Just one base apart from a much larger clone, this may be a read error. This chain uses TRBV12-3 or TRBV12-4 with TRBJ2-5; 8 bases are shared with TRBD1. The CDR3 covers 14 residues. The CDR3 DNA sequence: TGTGTCAGCAGTTGGACAGGGAATGAAGAGACCCAGTACTTC. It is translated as CVSSWTGNEETQYF.

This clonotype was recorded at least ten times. CDR3 nucleotides: TGTGCCAGCTCGCACAGGGGACCGCCCTTCGTAGGGGACTATGGCTACACCTTC. Translated: CASSHRGPPFVGDYGYTF. The chain couples TRBV18 to TRBJ1-2; 7 positions match TRBD1. Germline CDR1 is KGHSH and CDR2 is LQKENI. The CDR3 sequence is 18 residues long. V was clipped by 6 bases and J by 3 bases; unmatched bases: 19.

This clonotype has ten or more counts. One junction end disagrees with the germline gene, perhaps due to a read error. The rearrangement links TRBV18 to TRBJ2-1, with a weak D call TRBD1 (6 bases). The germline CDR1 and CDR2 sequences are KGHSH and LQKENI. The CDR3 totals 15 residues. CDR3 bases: TGTGCCAGCTCCCCACTATTAACAGGGACCAATGAGCAGTTCTTC. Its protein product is CASSPLLTGTNEQFF.

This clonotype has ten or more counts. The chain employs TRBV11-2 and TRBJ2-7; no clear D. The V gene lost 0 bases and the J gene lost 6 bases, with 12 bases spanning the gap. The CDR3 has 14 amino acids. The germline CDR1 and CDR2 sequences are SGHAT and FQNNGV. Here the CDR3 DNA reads TGTGCCAGCAGCTTAGAACCAGGATTCCCCGAGCAGTACTTC. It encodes CASSLEPGFPEQYF.

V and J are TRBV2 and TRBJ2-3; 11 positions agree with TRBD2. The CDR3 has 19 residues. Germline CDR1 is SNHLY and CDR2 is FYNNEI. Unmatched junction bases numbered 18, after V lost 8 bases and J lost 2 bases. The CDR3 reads CASSYAGTSGGGYTDTQYF. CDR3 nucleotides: TGTGCCAGCTCGTATGCCGGGACTAGCGGCGGTGGGTACACAGATACGCAGTATTTT.

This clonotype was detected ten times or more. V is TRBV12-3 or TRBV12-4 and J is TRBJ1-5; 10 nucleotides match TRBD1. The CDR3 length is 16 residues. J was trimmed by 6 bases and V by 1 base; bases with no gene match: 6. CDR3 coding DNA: TGTGCCAGCAGTTTAGGGGGGACAGGGGTGGTTCAGCCCCAGCATTTT. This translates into CASSLGGTGVVQPQHF.

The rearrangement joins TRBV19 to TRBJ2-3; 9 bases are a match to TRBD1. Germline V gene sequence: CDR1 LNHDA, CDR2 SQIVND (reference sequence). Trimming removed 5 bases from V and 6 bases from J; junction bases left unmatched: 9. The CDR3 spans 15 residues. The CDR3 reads CASSVGTGRMDTQYF. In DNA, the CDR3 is TGTGCCAGTAGTGTCGGGACAGGGCGTATGGATACGCAGTATTTT.

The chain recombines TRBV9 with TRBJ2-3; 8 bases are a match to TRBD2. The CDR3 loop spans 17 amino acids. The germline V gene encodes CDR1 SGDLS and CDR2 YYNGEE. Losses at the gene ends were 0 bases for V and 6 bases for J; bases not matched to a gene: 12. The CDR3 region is CASSVARGAGAPDTQYF. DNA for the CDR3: TGTGCCAGCAGCGTAGCTCGTGGAGCGGGAGCACCCGATACGCAGTATTTT.